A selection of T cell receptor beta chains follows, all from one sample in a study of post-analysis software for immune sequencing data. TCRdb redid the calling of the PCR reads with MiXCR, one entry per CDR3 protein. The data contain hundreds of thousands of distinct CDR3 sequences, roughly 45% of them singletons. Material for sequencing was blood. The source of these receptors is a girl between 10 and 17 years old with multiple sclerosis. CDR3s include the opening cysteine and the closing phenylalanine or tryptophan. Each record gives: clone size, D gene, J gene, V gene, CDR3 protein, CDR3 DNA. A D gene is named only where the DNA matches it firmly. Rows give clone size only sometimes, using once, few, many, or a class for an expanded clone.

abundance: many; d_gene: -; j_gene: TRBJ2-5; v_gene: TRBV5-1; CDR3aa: CASSLGGVQETQYF; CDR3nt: TGTGCCAGCAGCTTAGGGGGGGTTCAAGAGACCCAGTACTTC
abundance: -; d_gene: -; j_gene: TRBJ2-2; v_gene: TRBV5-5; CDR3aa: CASSLVPRVNTGELFF; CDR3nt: TGTGCCAGCAGCTTGGTACCGAGAGTGAACACCGGGGAGCTGTTTTTT
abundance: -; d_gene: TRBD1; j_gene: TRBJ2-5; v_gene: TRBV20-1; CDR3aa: CSAAGDRGSQETQYF; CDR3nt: TGCAGTGCGGCGGGGGACAGGGGCTCCCAAGAGACCCAGTACTTC
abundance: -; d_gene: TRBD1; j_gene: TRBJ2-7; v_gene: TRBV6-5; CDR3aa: CASGGDRGHEQYF; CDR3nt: TGTGCCAGCGGGGGGGACAGGGGCCACGAGCAGTACTTC
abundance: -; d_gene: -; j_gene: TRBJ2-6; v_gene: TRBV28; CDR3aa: CASSNRELGANVLTF; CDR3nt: TGTGCCAGCAGCAATCGAGAGTTGGGGGCCAACGTCCTGACTTTC
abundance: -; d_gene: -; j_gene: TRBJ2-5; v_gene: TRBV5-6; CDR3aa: CASSLLGKGETQYF; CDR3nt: TGTGCCAGCAGCTTGTTGGGGAAGGGAGAGACCCAGTACTTC
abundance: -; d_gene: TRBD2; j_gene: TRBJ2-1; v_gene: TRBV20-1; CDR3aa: CSVSRTSGLVEQFF; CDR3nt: TGCAGTGTTAGCCGGACTAGCGGTTTGGTTGAGCAGTTCTTC
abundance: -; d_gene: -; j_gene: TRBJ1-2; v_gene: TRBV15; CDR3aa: CATSRAGSYGYTF; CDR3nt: TGTGCCACCAGCAGAGCAGGCAGCTATGGCTACACCTTC
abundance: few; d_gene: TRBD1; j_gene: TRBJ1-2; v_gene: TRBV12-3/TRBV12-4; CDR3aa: CASSLTPYGDRERSGYTF; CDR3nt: TGTGCCAGCAGTTTAACTCCCTACGGGGACAGGGAGAGGAGTGGCTACACCTTC
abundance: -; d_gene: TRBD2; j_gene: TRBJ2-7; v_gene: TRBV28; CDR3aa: CASSLGFATSGNIISYEQYF; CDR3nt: TGTGCCAGCAGTTTGGGGTTTGCGACTAGCGGGAATATTATCTCCTACGAGCAGTACTTC
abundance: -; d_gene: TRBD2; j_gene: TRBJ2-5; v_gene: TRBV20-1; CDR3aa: CSAREREVQETQYF; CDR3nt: TGCAGTGCACGCGAGCGGGAGGTACAAGAGACCCAGTACTTC
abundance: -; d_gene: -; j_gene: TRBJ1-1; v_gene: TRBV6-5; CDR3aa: CASSSERGAFF; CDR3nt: TGTGCCAGCAGCTCCGAAAGAGGGGCTTTCTTT
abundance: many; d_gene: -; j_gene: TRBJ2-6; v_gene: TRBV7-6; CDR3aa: CASSSWVGSTGANVLTF; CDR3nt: TGTGCCAGCAGCAGTTGGGTCGGTTCTACTGGGGCCAACGTCCTGACTTTC
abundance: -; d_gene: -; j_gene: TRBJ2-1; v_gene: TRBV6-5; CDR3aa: CASSSPLNEQFF; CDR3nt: TGTGCCAGCAGTTCCCCCCTCAATGAGCAGTTCTTC
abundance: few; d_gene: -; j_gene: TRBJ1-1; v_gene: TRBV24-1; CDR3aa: CATSDLEGTEAFF; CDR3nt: TGTGCCACCAGTGATTTAGAGGGTACTGAAGCTTTCTTT
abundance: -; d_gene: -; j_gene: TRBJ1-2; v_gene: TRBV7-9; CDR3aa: CASSLDLAQGNYGYTF; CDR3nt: TGTGCCAGCAGCTTAGACTTGGCCCAGGGAAACTATGGCTACACCTTC
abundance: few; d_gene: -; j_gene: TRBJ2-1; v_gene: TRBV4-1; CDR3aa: CASSHGLLEAGQFF; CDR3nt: TGCGCCAGCAGCCATGGACTACTAGAGGCGGGGCAGTTCTTC
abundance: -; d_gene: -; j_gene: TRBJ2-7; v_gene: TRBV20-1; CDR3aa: CSARSDGSSYEQYF; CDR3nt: TGCAGTGCTAGATCGGACGGGAGCTCCTACGAGCAGTACTTC
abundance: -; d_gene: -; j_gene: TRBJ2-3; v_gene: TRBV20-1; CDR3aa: CSVLESGSTDTQYF; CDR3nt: TGCAGTGTTTTGGAGTCTGGAAGCACAGATACGCAGTATTTT
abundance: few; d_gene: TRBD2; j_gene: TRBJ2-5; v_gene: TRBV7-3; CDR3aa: CASSLTSGSGDQYF; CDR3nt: TGTGCCAGCAGCTTAACTAGCGGGAGTGGAGACCAGTACTTC
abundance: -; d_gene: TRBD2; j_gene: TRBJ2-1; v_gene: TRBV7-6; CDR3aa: CASSTTTSGMGDEQFF; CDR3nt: TGTGCCAGCAGCACAACGACTAGCGGGATGGGTGATGAGCAGTTCTTC
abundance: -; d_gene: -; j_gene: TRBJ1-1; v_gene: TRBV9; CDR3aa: CASSVEGSLNTEAFF; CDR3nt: TGTGCCAGCAGCGTAGAGGGCAGCCTCAACACTGAAGCTTTCTTT
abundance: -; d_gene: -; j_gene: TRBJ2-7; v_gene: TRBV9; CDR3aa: CASSADGMTYEQYF; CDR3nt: TGTGCCAGCAGCGCCGACGGGATGACCTACGAGCAGTACTTC
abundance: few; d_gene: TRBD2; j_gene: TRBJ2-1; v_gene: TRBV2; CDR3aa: CASSPTVREGIYNEQFF; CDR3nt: TGTGCCAGCAGCCCCACCGTGCGGGAGGGCATCTACAATGAGCAGTTCTTC
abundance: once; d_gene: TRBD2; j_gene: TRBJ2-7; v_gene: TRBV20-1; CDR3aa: CSAALGGSGKIEQYF; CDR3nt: TGCAGTGCCGCGCTAGGGGGTAGCGGGAAGATCGAGCAGTACTTC
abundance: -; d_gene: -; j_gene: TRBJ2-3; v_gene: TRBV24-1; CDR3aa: CATSDLKDDTQYF; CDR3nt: TGTGCCACCAGTGATTTAAAGGATGACACGCAGTATTTT
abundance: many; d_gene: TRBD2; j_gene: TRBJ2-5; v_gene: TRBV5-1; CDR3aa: CASSLSGEETQYF; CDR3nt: TGTGCCAGCAGCTTAAGCGGGGAAGAGACCCAGTACTTC
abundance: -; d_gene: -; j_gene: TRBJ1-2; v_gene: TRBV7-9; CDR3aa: CASSLEWGYGYTF; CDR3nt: TGTGCCAGCAGCTTAGAGTGGGGCTATGGCTACACCTTC
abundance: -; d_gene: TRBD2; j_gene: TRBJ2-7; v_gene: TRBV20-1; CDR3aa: CSAIRLAGVPYEQYF; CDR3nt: TGCAGTGCTATTAGGCTAGCGGGAGTCCCCTACGAGCAGTACTTC
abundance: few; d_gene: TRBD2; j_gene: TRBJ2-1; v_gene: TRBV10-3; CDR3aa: CAIRGSGSKHEQFF; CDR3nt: TGTGCCATCAGGGGTAGCGGGAGTAAGCATGAGCAGTTCTTC
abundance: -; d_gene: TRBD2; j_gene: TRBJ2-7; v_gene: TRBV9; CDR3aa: CASSRAGGPREQYF; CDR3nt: TGTGCCAGCAGCCGAGCGGGAGGGCCTCGCGAGCAGTACTTC
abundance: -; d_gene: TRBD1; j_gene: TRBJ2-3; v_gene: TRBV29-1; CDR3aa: CSVEGGQSTDTQYF; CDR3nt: TGCAGCGTTGAAGGGGGACAGAGCACAGATACGCAGTATTTT
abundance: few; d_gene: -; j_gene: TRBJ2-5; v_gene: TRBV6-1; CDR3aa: CASREGPEETQYF; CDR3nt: TGTGCCAGCAGGGAAGGGCCAGAAGAGACCCAGTACTTC
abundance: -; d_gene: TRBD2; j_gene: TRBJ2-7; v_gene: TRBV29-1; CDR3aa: CSVTIVGLAPYEQYF; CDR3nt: TGCAGCGTGACAATCGTGGGACTAGCTCCCTACGAGCAGTACTTC
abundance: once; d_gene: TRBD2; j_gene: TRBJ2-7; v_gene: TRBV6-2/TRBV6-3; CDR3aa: CASSRLAGDAEQYF; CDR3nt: TGTGCCAGCAGCCGACTAGCGGGAGACGCCGAGCAGTACTTC
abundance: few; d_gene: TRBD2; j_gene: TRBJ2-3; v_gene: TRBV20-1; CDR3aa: CSARGISGGFTDTQYF; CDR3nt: TGCAGTGCTAGAGGTATCAGCGGGGGCTTCACAGATACGCAGTATTTT
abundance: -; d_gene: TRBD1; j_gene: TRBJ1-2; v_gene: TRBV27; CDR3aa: CASSLGQVPSGYGYTF; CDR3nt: TGTGCCAGCAGTTTGGGACAGGTCCCCTCGGGGTATGGCTACACCTTC
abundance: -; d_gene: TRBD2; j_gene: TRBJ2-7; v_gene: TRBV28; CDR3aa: CASSFSGGGDYEQYF; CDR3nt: TGTGCCAGCAGTTTTTCGGGAGGGGGGGACTACGAGCAGTACTTC
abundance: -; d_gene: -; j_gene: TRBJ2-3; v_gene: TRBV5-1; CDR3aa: CASSLEVEADTQYF; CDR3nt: TGCGCCAGCAGCTTGGAAGTAGAGGCAGATACGCAGTATTTT
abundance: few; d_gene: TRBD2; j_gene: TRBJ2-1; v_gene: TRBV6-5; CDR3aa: CASSYRSGRGNEQFF; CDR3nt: TGTGCCAGCAGTTACCGTAGCGGGAGGGGTAATGAGCAGTTCTTC
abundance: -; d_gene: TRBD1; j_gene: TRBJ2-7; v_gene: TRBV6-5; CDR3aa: CASSYSRRTGVPYEQYF; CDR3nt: TGTGCCAGCAGTTACTCCCGGAGGACAGGGGTACCCTACGAGCAGTACTTC
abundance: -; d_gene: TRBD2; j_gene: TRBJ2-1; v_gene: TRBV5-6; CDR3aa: CASSPLGTSGSFYNEQFF; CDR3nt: TGTGCCAGCAGCCCCCTCGGGACTAGCGGTTCCTTCTACAATGAGCAGTTCTTC
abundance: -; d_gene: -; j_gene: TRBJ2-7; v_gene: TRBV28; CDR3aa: CASSVGQYEQYF; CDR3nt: TGTGCCAGCAGTGTCGGACAGTACGAGCAGTACTTC
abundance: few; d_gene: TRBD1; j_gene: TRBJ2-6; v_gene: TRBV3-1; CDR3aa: CASSQVALEDRATGANVLTF; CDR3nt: TGTGCCAGCAGCCAAGTAGCCCTCGAGGACAGGGCAACTGGGGCCAACGTCCTGACTTTC
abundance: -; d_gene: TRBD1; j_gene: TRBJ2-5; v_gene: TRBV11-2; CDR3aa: CASSLVTGGGKTQYF; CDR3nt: TGTGCCAGCAGCTTAGTCACAGGGGGCGGGAAGACCCAGTACTTC
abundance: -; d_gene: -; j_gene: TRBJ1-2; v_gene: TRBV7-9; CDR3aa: CASSVDTNYGYTF; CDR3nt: TGTGCCAGCAGCGTGGACACAAACTATGGCTACACCTTC
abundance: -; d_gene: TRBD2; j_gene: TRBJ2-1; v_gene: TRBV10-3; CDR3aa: CAISEPGLAEENEQFF; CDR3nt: TGTGCCATCAGTGAACCCGGACTAGCGGAGGAGAATGAGCAGTTCTTC
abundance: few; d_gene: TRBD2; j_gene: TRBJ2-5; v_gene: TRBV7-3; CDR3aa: CASSQGGTSILETQYF; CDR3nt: TGTGCCAGCAGCCAAGGGGGGACTAGTATCCTGGAGACCCAGTACTTC
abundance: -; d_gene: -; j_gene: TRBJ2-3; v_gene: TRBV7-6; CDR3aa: CASRAPGHTDTQYF; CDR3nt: TGTGCCAGCAGGGCTCCGGGACACACAGATACGCAGTATTTT
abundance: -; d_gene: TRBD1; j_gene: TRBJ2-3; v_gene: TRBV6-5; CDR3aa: CASSTGRGLSTDTQYF; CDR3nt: TGTGCCAGCTCAACGGGCAGGGGGCTGAGCACAGATACGCAGTATTTT
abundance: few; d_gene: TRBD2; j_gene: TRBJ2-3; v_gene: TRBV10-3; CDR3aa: CATSVPGLGDTQYF; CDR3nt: TGTGCCACGTCAGTCCCGGGACTAGGAGATACGCAGTATTTT
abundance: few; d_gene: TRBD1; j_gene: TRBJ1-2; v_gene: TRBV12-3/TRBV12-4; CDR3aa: CASRRRQGADYGYTF; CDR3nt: TGTGCCAGCAGACGACGACAGGGGGCGGACTATGGCTACACCTTC
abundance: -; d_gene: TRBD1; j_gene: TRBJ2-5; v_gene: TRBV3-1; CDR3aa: CASSQDSNRGKETQYF; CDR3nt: TGTGCCAGCAGCCAAGACTCAAACAGGGGTAAAGAGACCCAGTACTTC
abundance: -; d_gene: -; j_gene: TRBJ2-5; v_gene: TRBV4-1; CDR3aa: CARLGDSYF; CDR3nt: TGCGCCAGACTAGGGGATTCGTACTTC
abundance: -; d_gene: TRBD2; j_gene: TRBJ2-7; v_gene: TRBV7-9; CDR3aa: CASSLALASGRINEQYF; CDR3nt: TGTGCCAGCAGCTTAGCGCTAGCTAGCGGGAGAATCAACGAGCAGTACTTC